Shown below are 8 T cell receptor beta chains from a single sample sequenced in a study of blood T cell repertoires in COVID-19. TCRdb's copy holds only in-frame clones and misses some; the assay was immunoSEQ multiplex PCR. The sample carries around 180,000 clones, approximately 85% recorded once. Material: peripheral blood. The receptors originated from a man between 60 and 70 years old with acute or convalescent COVID-19.

This chain links TRBV25-1 with TRBJ1-4; D is perhaps TRBD1 (5 bases). Germline V gene data show CDR1 as MGHDK and CDR2 as SYGVNS. Trimming pared 7 bases from V and 8 bases from J, leaving 17 bases between. The CDR3 is 14 amino acids. This chain's CDR3 is CASTTPGGGEKLFF. In nucleotides, the CDR3 is TGTGCCAGCACCACCCCGGGGGGGGGAGAAAAACTGTTTTTT.

The chain combines TRBV6-1 with TRBJ2-3; TRBD2 aligns across 11 bases. V shed 3 bases and J 6 bases; nucleotides not matched to a gene: 5. In germline, CDR1 is MNHNS, CDR2 SASEGT. The CDR3 runs 15 residues. This CDR3 is CASSDLAGGGDTQYF. The CDR3 DNA reads as TGTGCCAGCAGTGATCTAGCGGGAGGAGGGGATACGCAGTATTTT.

The V and J genes are TRBV19 and TRBJ2-2; no clear D gene. V lost 9 bases to trimming and J lost 5 bases, with 10 bases between them. The CDR3 is 12 residues long. Per germline, CDR1 LNHDA and CDR2 SQIVND (reference sequence). CDR3 loop: CASRGWTGELFF. The CDR3 DNA reads as TGTGCCAGCCGCGGTTGGACCGGGGAGCTGTTTTTT.

For the CDR3, the DNA is TGTGCCAGCAGCTTAAGATCTAGTCTCACCGGGGAGCTGTTTTTT. Translation gives CASSLRSSLTGELFF. The chain couples TRBV7-2 to TRBJ2-2; D unclear. The germline V and J ends were trimmed by 2 bases and 4 bases, with 11 bases remaining between them. Germline V lookup: CDR1 SGHTA, CDR2 FQGNSA. CDR3 length: 15 residues.

This clone came up once. The CDR3 sequence: CATSDPPGQGNTGELFF. The CDR3 bases are TGTGCCACCAGTGACCCTCCGGGACAGGGGAACACCGGGGAGCTGTTTTTT. This chain uses TRBV24-1 with TRBJ2-2; 9 bases align to TRBD1. The length of the CDR3 is 17 residues. Trimming at V came to 4 bases and at J to 1 base, leaving 6 bases not matched to a gene. Per germline, CDR1 KGHDR and CDR2 SFDVKD.

For the CDR3, the DNA is TGTGCCAGCAGCTCGGTTAGCGGGAGGCCGGAGACTGAGCAGTTCTTC. Translation: CASSSVSGRPETEQFF. This sequence joins TRBV7-2 and TRBJ2-1, with TRBD2 matching over 10 bases. Trimming cost V 4 bases and J 9 bases; bases outside gene matches: 12. CDR3 length: 16 amino acids. CDR1 SGHTA and CDR2 FQGNSA come from the germline V gene. The full variable domain, with the rest looked up from reference TRBV7-2 and TRBJ2-1, is GAGVSQSPSNKVTEKGKDVELRCDPISGHTALYWYRQSLGQGLEFLIYFQGNSAPDKSGLPSDRFSAERTGGSVSTLTIQRTQQEDSAVYLCASSSVSGRPETEQFFGPGTRLTVL.

The chain has TRBV3-1 (or the pseudogene TRBV3-2) and TRBJ1-3; no reliable D call. The CDR3 has 17 residues. The germline gives CDR1 LGHDT, CDR2 YNNKEL (reference sequence). Trimming left V 1 base short and J 4 bases short, with 17 bases between. In DNA, the CDR3 is TGTGCCAGCAGCCAAGGGCATCCTCGGGCGGGCGGAAACACCATATATTTT. Protein sequence: CASSQGHPRAGGNTIYF.

This clone turned up a few times. This CDR3 reads CASSRTGALNQPQHF. The CDR3, as DNA: TGTGCCAGCAGCCGGACAGGCGCTCTCAATCAGCCCCAGCATTTT. This chain uses TRBV6-5 with TRBJ1-5; 7 bases match TRBD1. Germline-derived CDR1 and CDR2 are MNHEY and SVGAGI. V gave up 6 bases and J gave up 3 bases; unmatched junction bases: 8. This CDR3 is built from 15 residues.